This is a list of T cell receptor beta chains from one sample in a study of cytomegalovirus exposure and HLA in healthy donors. Assay: immunoSEQ multiplex PCR; the TCRdb copy retains only in-frame clones and omits some. The sample yields 200,000 to 250,000 clones, 80% to 85% seen once. The source material was PBMCs. Every receptor here comes from a woman aged 55-70 years in good health and CMV-seropositive. The CDR3 runs from the conserved cysteine through the conserved F or W. The D gene is left open where the match is weak. The size field is filled for only some rows; it gives once, few, many or a size class.

>NA|TRBJ2-2|TRBV12-5|NA
CASGFPGDRTGELFF
TGTGCTAGTGGTTTTCCAGGGGATCGTACCGGGGAGCTGTTTTTT
>once|TRBJ2-5|TRBV7-9|TRBD2
CASSFNLGREIPQETQYF
TGTGCCAGCAGCTTTAATTTGGGGCGGGAGATCCCCCAAGAGACCCAGTACTTC
>NA|TRBJ1-1|TRBV7-7|NA
CASSPGVGTTEAFF
TGTGCCAGCAGTCCAGGGGTAGGGACCACTGAAGCTTTCTTT
>NA|TRBJ2-7|TRBV27|TRBD1
CASSYSRDRGTYEQYF
TGTGCCAGCAGTTACTCCCGGGACAGGGGGACCTACGAGCAGTACTTC
>NA|TRBJ1-6|TRBV2|NA
CASSGTENSPLHF
TGTGCCAGCAGTGGGACAGAGAATTCACCCCTCCACTTT
>once|TRBJ1-3|TRBV28|NA
CASSSLLYRDSGNTIYF
TGTGCCAGCAGTTCCCTACTCTACAGAGACTCTGGAAACACCATATATTTT
>NA|TRBJ2-5|TRBV5-4|NA
CASSLAAGKTQYF
TGTGCCAGCAGCTTGGCAGCAGGGAAGACCCAGTACTTC
>NA|TRBJ2-7|TRBV11-2|TRBD2
CASSPYLREDYEQYF
TGTGCCAGCAGCCCCTACTTGCGGGAGGACTACGAGCAGTACTTC
>NA|TRBJ1-5|TRBV19|TRBD1
CASNRGVRNQPQHF
TGTGCCAGCAACAGGGGTGTGCGCAATCAGCCCCAGCATTTT
>NA|TRBJ1-1|TRBV5-4|TRBD1
CASSLGDRGLTEAFF
TGTGCCAGCAGCTTGGGGGACAGGGGCCTCACTGAAGCTTTCTTT
>NA|TRBJ2-7|TRBV27|NA
CASSFQATYEQYF
TGTGCCAGCAGTTTTCAGGCCACCTACGAGCAGTACTTC
>NA|TRBJ2-5|TRBV7-9|NA
CASSLLPGETQYF
TGTGCCAGCAGCTTACTTCCCGGGGAGACCCAGTACTTC
>few|TRBJ1-4|TRBV28|NA
CASSATHLSREKLFF
TGTGCCAGCAGTGCCACACATCTCTCTCGTGAAAAACTGTTTTTT
>NA|TRBJ1-5|TRBV7-2|NA
CASSLRGGPTGQPQHF
TGTGCCAGCAGCTTAAGGGGGGGGCCGACCGGGCAGCCCCAGCATTTT
>NA|TRBJ2-6|TRBV2|NA
CASTQGGANVLTF
TGTGCCAGCACGCAGGGGGGAGCCAACGTCCTGACTTTC
>NA|TRBJ2-2|TRBV6-5|NA
CASSYSSGPGELFF
TGTGCCAGCAGTTACTCTTCAGGCCCTGGGGAGCTGTTTTTT
>NA|TRBJ2-7|TRBV27|NA
CASSLGGRRSEQYF
TGTGCCAGCAGCCTCGGGGGTAGACGCTCCGAGCAGTACTTC
>few|TRBJ2-6|TRBV5-5|TRBD1
CASSLEGGPNVLTF
TGTGCCAGCAGCTTGGAAGGGGGCCCGAACGTCCTGACTTTC
>once|TRBJ1-2|TRBV2|NA
CASSVGGADYGYTF
TGTGCCAGCAGTGTCGGGGGGGCGGACTATGGCTACACCTTC
>NA|TRBJ1-2|TRBV5-1|TRBD1
CASSPRTGARYGYTF
TGCGCCAGCAGCCCTCGTACAGGGGCCCGCTATGGCTACACCTTC
>NA|TRBJ2-7|TRBV7-9|NA
CASSPPGTPSYEQYF
TGTGCCAGCAGCCCCCCCGGGACTCCCTCCTACGAGCAGTACTTC
>NA|TRBJ2-7|TRBV2|TRBD1
CASSPDRVSGNEQYF
TGTGCCAGCAGTCCCGACAGGGTAAGCGGTAACGAGCAGTACTTC
>NA|TRBJ1-5|TRBV6-5|TRBD1
CASSYGTGYNQPQHF
TGTGCCAGCAGTTACGGGACAGGGTACAATCAGCCCCAGCATTTT
>few|TRBJ2-3|TRBV5-1|NA
CASSLVLGEADTQYF
TGCGCCAGCAGCTTGGTACTGGGTGAGGCAGATACGCAGTATTTT
>once|TRBJ2-7|TRBV28|NA
CASSFSLYEQYF
TGTGCCAGCAGTTTTAGTCTCTACGAGCAGTACTTC
>NA|TRBJ2-1|TRBV10-1|TRBD2
CASSEPGTSGSDEQFF
TGCGCCAGCAGTGAGCCCGGGACTAGCGGGAGTGATGAGCAGTTCTTC
>once|TRBJ1-1|TRBV5-1|NA
CASSPVPPEGTEAFF
TGCGCCAGCAGCCCTGTGCCCCCCGAGGGCACTGAAGCTTTCTTT
>NA|TRBJ2-1|TRBV9|NA
CASSLLSSYNEQFF
TGTGCCAGCAGCCTGCTAAGCTCCTACAATGAGCAGTTCTTC
>few|TRBJ1-5|TRBV5-8|NA
CASSHYEGPYSNQPQHF
TGTGCCAGCAGCCACTACGAGGGCCCCTATAGCAATCAGCCCCAGCATTTT
>NA|TRBJ2-1|TRBV9|TRBD1
CASSVKDRGSVDEQFF
TGTGCCAGCAGCGTCAAGGACAGGGGAAGTGTTGATGAGCAGTTCTTC
>NA|TRBJ2-7|TRBV30|NA
CALCPADNTYEQYF
TGTGCCTTATGTCCGGCAGACAATACCTACGAGCAGTACTTC
>few|TRBJ1-1|TRBV19|NA
CASSREGRTEAFF
TGTGCCAGTAGTCGAGAGGGCCGGACGGAGGCTTTCTTT
>NA|TRBJ2-3|TRBV19|NA
CASSIKQGADTQYF
TGTGCCAGTAGTATTAAACAGGGAGCAGATACGCAGTATTTT
>NA|TRBJ2-7|TRBV6-5|TRBD2
CASSYRRGTSYEQYF
TGTGCCAGCAGTTACAGGCGGGGGACCTCCTACGAGCAGTACTTC
>few|TRBJ1-4|TRBV6-5|NA
CASSSQGTNEKLFF
TGTGCCAGCAGTTCCCAGGGGACTAATGAAAAACTGTTTTTT
>NA|TRBJ2-3|TRBV5-1|NA
CASSRGISSTDTQYF
TGCGCCAGCAGCAGGGGAATATCTAGCACAGATACGCAGTATTTT
>NA|TRBJ2-6|TRBV7-9|TRBD1
CASSLRDRSRSGANVLTF
TGTGCCAGCAGCTTACGGGACAGGTCACGCTCTGGGGCCAACGTCCTGACTTTC
>NA|TRBJ1-1|TRBV30|TRBD1
CAGTGGANTEAFF
TGTGCCGGGACAGGGGGCGCGAACACTGAAGCTTTCTTT
>NA|TRBJ2-3|TRBV5-1|NA
CASSLGTADTQYF
TGCGCCAGCAGCTTGGGAACAGCAGATACGCAGTATTTT
>NA|TRBJ2-5|TRBV5-1|TRBD2
CASSFSGRMEETQYF
TGCGCCAGCAGCTTTAGCGGGAGGATGGAAGAGACCCAGTACTTC
>NA|TRBJ2-6|TRBV28|TRBD1
CASSHRGTGANVLTF
TGTGCCAGCAGTCACAGGGGAACTGGGGCCAACGTCCTGACTTTC
>NA|TRBJ2-3|TRBV9|NA
CASSKGLTDTQYF
TGTGCCAGCAGTAAGGGGTTGACAGATACGCAGTATTTT
>NA|TRBJ2-7|TRBV5-4|TRBD2
CASSSSTSGTYEQYF
TGTGCCAGCAGCTCCTCGACTAGCGGAACCTACGAGCAGTACTTC
>NA|TRBJ2-2|TRBV7-9|NA
CASSFRQGGTGELFF
TGTGCCAGCAGCTTCAGACAGGGAGGCACCGGGGAGCTGTTTTTT